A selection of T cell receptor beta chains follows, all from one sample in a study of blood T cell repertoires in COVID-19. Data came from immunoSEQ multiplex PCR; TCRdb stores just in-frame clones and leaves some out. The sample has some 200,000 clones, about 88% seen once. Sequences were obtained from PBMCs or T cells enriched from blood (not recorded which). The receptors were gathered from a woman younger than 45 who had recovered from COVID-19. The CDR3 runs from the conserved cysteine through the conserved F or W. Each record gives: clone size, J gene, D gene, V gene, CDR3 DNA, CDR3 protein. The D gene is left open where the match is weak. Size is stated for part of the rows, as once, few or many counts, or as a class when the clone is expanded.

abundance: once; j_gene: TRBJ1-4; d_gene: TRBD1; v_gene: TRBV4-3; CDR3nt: TGCGCCAGCAGCCAAGAGGTGGGACAGGGCGGTGAAAAACTGTTTTTT; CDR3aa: CASSQEVGQGGEKLFF
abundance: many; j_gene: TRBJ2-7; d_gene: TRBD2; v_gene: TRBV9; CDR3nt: TGTGCCAGCAGCGTAGGCCCTAGCGGGGGATACGAGCAGTACTTC; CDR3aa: CASSVGPSGGYEQYF
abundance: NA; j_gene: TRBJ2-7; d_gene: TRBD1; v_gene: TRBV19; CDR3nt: TGTGCCAGTAGTATCTCGGACAGGCGCGAGCAGTACTTC; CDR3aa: CASSISDRREQYF
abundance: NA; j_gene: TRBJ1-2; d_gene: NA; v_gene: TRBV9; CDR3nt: TGTGCCAGCAGCGTAGAGGGGAAAGGTGGCTACACCTTC; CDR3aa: CASSVEGKGGYTF
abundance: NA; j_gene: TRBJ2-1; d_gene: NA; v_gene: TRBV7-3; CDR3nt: TGTGCCAGCAGCTTACAGGGGGGTAGATGGAACGAGCAGTTCTTC; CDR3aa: CASSLQGGRWNEQFF
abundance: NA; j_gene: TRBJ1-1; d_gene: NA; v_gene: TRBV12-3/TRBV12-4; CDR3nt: TGTGCCAGCAGTCCATACACAGGGTCCGAAGCTTTCTTT; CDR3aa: CASSPYTGSEAFF
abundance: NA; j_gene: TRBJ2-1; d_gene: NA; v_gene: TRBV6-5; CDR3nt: TGTGCCAGCAGTTACTCGACACTAGGAGCATACAATGAGCAGTTCTTC; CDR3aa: CASSYSTLGAYNEQFF
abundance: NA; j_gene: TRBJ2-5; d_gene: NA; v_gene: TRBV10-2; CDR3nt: TGCGCCAGCAGTGGGGGGACACTCGAACGATTTCAAGAGACCCAGTACTTC; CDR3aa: CASSGGTLERFQETQYF
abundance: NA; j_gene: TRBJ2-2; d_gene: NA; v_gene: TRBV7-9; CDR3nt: TGTGCCAGCATCCGGGGCACCGGGGAGCTGTTTTTT; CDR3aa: CASIRGTGELFF
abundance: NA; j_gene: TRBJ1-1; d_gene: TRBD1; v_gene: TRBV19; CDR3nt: TGTGCCAGTAGGGGGACAGGGGTGAACACTGAAGCTTTCTTT; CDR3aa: CASRGTGVNTEAFF
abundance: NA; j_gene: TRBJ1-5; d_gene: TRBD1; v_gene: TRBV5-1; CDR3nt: TGCGCCAGCAGCTTGGAACCACAGGGGCCTAGCAATCAGCCCCAGCATTTT; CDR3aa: CASSLEPQGPSNQPQHF
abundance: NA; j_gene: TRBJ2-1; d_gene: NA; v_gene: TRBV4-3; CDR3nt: TGCGCCAGCAGCCAACCCCCCGGGACTTCTGGGTACAATGAGCAGTTCTTC; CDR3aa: CASSQPPGTSGYNEQFF
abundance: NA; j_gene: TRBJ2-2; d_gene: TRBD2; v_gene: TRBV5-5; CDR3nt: TGTGCCAGCAGCTTGTTTAGCGGGGGGAGAAAAAACACCGGGGAGCTGTTTTTT; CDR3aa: CASSLFSGGRKNTGELFF
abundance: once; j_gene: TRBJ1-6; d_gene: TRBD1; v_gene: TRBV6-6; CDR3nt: TGTGCCAGCAGTTACGCAGAGGGGGCGAATTCACCCCTCCACTTT; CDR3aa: CASSYAEGANSPLHF
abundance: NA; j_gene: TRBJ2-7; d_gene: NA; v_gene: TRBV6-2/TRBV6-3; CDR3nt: TGTGCCAGCAGTCTTCCCTCCTACGAGCAGTACTTC; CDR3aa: CASSLPSYEQYF
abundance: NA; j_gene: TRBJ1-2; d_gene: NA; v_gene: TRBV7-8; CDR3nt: TGTGCCAGCAGCTTAGACAGGGAGATTGGCTACACCTTC; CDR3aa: CASSLDREIGYTF
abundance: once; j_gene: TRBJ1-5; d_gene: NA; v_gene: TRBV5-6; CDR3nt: TGTGCCAGCAGCTTGGGCAGGGGCAATCAGCCCCAGCATTTT; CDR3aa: CASSLGRGNQPQHF
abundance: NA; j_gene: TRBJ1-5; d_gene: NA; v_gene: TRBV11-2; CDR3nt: TGTGCCAGCAGCTTAGACTTCGGACAGTCCGGGCAGCCCCAGCATTTT; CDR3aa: CASSLDFGQSGQPQHF
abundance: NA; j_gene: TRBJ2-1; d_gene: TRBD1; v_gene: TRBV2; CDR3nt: TGTGCCATAATACAGGGGGCCTACAATGAGCAGTTCTTC; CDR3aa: CAIIQGAYNEQFF
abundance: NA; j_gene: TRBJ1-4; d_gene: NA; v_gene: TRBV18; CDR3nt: TGTGCCAGCTCACCCGGGAGGGTGGGTCAACATGAAAAACTGTTTTTT; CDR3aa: CASSPGRVGQHEKLFF
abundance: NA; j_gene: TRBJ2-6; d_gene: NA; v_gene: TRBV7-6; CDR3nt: TGTGCCAGCAGCTCCCTTTATCGGGTGAGCGGGGCCAACGTCCTGACTTTC; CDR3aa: CASSSLYRVSGANVLTF
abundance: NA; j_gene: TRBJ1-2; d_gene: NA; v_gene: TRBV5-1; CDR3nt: TGCGCCAGCAGCCCGGTCGGGTGGGAGGACTATGGCTACACCTTC; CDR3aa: CASSPVGWEDYGYTF
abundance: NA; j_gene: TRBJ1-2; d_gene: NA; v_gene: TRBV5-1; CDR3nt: TGCGCCAGCAGCTTGGCGGTCCCAGGGTTGTGGGGCTACACCTTC; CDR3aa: CASSLAVPGLWGYTF
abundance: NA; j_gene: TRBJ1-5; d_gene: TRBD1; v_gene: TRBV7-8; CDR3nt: TGTGCCAGCAGCTTAGAGACAGGGAGTCAGCCCCAGCATTTT; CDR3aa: CASSLETGSQPQHF
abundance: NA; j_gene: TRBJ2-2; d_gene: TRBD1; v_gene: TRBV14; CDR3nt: TGTGCCAGCAGCTCGTGGACAGGGCCGAACACCGGGGAGCTGTTTTTT; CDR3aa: CASSSWTGPNTGELFF
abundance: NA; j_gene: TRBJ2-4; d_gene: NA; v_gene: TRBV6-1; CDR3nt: TGTGCCAGCAGTGAAGGACTAGCCAAAAACATTCAGTACTTC; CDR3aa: CASSEGLAKNIQYF
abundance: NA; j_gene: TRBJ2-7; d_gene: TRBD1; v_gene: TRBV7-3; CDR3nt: TGTGCCAGCAGCTCAAGGGGGACAGGGTTTTACGAGCAGTACTTC; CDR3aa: CASSSRGTGFYEQYF
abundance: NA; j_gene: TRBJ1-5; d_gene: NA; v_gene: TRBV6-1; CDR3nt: TGTGCCAGCAGTGAGTCGGCAGGGTCGGGCAATCAGCCCCAGCATTTT; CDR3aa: CASSESAGSGNQPQHF
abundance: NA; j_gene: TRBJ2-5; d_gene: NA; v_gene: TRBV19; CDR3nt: TGTGCCAGTAGTATTACGGGGGTAGGAGAGACCCAGTACTTC; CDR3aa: CASSITGVGETQYF
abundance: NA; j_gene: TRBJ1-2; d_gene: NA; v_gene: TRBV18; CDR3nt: TGTGCCAGCTCACCACAGGGGAACTATGGCTACACCTTC; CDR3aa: CASSPQGNYGYTF
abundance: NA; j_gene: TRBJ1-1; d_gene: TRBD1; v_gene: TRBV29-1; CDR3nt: TGCAGCGTCTTCAGGGGGTACACTGAAGCTTTCTTT; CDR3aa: CSVFRGYTEAFF
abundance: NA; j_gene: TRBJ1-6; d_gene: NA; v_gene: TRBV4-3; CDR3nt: TGCGCCAGCAGCCAAGAATCTCTCAGCTCCTATAATTCACCCCTCCACTTT; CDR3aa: CASSQESLSSYNSPLHF
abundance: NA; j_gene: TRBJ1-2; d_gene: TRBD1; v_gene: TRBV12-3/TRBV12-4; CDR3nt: TGTGCCAGCAGCCCCGGGACAGGGGGTGGCTACACCTTC; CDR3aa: CASSPGTGGGYTF
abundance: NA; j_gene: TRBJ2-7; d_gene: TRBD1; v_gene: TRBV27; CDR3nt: TGTGCCAGCAGACCCGTTGACAGGGTGGACGAGCAGTACTTC; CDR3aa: CASRPVDRVDEQYF
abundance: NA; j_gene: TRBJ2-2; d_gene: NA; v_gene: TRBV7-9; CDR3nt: TGTGCCAGCAGCTTCCCCCGGTCAACCGGGGAGCTGTTTTTT; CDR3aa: CASSFPRSTGELFF
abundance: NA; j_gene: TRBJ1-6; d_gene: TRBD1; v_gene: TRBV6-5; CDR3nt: TGTGCCAGCAGTTACGGACAGGGGGCGTCACCCCTCCACTTT; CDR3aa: CASSYGQGASPLHF
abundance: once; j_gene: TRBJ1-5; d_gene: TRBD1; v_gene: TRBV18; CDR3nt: TGTGCCAGCTCCCCCGCGTCCAGGGGGCTTGTTCAGCCCCAGCATTTT; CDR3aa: CASSPASRGLVQPQHF
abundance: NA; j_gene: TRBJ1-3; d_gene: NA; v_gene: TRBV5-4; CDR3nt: TGTGCCAGCAGCTTTGGGGGGATCAGAAACACCATATATTTT; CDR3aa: CASSFGGIRNTIYF
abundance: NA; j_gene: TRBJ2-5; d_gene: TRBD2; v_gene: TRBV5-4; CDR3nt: TGTGCCAGCAGCCCCCCCCGAACTAGCGGGGGGTCCCAAGAGACCCAGTACTTC; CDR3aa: CASSPPRTSGGSQETQYF
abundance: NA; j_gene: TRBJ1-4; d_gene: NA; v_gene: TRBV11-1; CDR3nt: TGTGCCAGCAGCCAGGACAGAGCAAATGAAAAACTGTTTTTT; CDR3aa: CASSQDRANEKLFF
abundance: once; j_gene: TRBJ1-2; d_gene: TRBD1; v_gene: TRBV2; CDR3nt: TGTGCCAGCAGTACGATGACAGGGAGCCTCTATGGCTACACCTTC; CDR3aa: CASSTMTGSLYGYTF
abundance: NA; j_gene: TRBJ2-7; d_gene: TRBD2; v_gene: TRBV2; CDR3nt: TGTGCCAGCAGTGACGTGCGGGGGGGATACGAGCAGTACTTC; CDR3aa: CASSDVRGGYEQYF
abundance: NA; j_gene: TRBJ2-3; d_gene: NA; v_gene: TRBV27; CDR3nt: TGTGCCAGCAGTCCGAGACAGACTAGCACAGATACGCAGTATTTT; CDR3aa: CASSPRQTSTDTQYF
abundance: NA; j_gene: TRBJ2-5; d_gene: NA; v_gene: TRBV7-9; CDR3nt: TGTGCCAGCAGCTTATTCACAGCCATCCAAGAGACCCAGTACTTC; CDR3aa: CASSLFTAIQETQYF
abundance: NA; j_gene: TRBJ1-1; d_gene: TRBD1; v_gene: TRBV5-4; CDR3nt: TGTGCCAGCAGCTTACAGGGGGCGAACACTGAAGCTTTCTTT; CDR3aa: CASSLQGANTEAFF
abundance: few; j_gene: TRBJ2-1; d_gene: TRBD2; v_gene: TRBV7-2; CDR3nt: TGTGCCAGCAGCTTAACTAGCGGGGGAGAGCAGTTCTTC; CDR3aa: CASSLTSGGEQFF
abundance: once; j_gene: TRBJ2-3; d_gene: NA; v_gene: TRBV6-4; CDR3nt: TGTGCCAGCAGTGACGGAGAATCTAGCACAGATACGCAGTATTTT; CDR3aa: CASSDGESSTDTQYF